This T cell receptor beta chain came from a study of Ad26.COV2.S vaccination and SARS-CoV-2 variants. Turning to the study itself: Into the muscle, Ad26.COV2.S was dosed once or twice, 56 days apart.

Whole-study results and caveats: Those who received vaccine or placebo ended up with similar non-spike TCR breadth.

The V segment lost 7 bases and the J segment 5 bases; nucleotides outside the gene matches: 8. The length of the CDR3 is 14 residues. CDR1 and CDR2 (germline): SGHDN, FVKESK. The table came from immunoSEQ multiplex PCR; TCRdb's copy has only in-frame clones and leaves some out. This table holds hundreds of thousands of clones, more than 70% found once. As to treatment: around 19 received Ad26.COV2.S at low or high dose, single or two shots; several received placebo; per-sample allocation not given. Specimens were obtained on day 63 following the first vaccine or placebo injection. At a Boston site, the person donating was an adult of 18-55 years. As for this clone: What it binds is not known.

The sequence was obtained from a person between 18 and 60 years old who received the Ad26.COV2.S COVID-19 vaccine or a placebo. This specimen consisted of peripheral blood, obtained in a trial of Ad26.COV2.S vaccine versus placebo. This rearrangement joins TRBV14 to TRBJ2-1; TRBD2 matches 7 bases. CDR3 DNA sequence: TGTGCCAGCAATGAGGGAGGGCCACACAATGAGCAGTTCTTC. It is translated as CASNEGGPHNEQFF.